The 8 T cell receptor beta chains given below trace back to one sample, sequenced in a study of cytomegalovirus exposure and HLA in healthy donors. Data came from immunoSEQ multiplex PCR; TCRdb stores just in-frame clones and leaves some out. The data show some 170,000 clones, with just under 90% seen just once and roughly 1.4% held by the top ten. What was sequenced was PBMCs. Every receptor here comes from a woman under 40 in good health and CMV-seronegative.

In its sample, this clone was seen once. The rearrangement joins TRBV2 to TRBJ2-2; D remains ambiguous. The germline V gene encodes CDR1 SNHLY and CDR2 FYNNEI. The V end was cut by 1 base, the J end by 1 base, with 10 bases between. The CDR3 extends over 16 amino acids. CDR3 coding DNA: TGTGCCAGCAGTGAAGACGGGTTAAGGAACACCGGGGAGCTGTTTTTT. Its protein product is CASSEDGLRNTGELFF.

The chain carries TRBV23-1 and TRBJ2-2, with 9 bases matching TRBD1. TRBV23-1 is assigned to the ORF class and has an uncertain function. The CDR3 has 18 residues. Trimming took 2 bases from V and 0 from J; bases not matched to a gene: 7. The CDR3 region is CASSQPGQGNSNTGELFF. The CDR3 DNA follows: TGCGCCAGCAGTCAACCTGGACAGGGGAACTCGAACACCGGGGAGCTGTTTTTT.

This CDR3 is CASSFLNGGGFYGYTF. The CDR3, as DNA: TGTGCCAGCAGTTTCCTGAACGGCGGGGGCTTCTATGGCTACACCTTC. The chain uses TRBV27 and TRBJ1-2, with D tentatively TRBD1 (6 bases). The germline V and J ends were trimmed by 3 bases and 4 bases, with 18 bases remaining between them. Germline CDR1 MNHEY, CDR2 SMNVEV (reference sequence). This CDR3 has 16 residues.

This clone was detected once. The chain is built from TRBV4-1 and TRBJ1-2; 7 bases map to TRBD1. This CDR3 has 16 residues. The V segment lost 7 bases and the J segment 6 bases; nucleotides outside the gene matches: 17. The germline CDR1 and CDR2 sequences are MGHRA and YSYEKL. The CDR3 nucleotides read TGCGCCAGCACACCCAGCCAGGGGGTTGTCTTTGATGGCTACACCTTC. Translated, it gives CASTPSQGVVFDGYTF.

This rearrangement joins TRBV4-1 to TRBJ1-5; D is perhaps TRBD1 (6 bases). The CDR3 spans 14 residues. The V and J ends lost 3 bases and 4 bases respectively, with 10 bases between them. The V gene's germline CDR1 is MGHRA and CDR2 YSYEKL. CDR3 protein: CASSHAQGNQPQHF. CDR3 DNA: TGCGCCAGCAGCCATGCACAGGGAAATCAGCCCCAGCATTTT.

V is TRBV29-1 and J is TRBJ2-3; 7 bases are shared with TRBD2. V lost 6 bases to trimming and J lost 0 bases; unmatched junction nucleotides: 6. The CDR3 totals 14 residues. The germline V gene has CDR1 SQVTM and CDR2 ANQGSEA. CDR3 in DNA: TGCAGCGTGGGCGGACTAGTTAGCACAGATACGCAGTATTTT. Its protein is CSVGGLVSTDTQYF.

This CDR3 reads CASRHLPSGFYEQYF. The CDR3 DNA reads TGTGCCAGCAGACACCTCCCTAGCGGGTTTTACGAGCAGTACTTC. V gene TRBV6-1 combines with J gene TRBJ2-7, with 8 bases aligning to TRBD2. In germline, CDR1 is MNHNS, CDR2 SASEGT. V lost 6 bases, J lost 4 bases, and 11 bases stayed unmatched. The CDR3 totals 15 residues.

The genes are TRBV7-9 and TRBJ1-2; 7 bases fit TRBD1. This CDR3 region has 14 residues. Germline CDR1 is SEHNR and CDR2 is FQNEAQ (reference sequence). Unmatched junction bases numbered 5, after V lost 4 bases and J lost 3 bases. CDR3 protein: CASSWGDRDYGYTF. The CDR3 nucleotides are TGTGCCAGCAGCTGGGGCGACAGGGACTATGGCTACACCTTC.